A selection of T cell receptor beta chains follows, all from one sample in a study of blood T cells in healthy people across ages. TCRdb reprocessed the 5' RACE reads with MiXCR, giving one entry per CDR3 protein. The table shows over a million distinct CDR3 sequences, with under 45% occurring only once. Input material: blood. These TCRs come from a woman between 55 and 75 years old in good health. The CDR3 runs from the conserved cysteine through the conserved F or W. A D gene is named only where the DNA matches it firmly. Where a row states a size, it is once, few, many or the class of an expanded clone; other rows omit it.

clone_size | j_call | v_call | cdr3_length | d_call | cdr3_aa | cdr3_nt
few | TRBJ2-5 | TRBV25-1 | 15 | NA | CASTRGGSRQETQYF | TGTGCCAGCACCAGGGGGGGAAGTAGGCAAGAGACCCAGTACTTC
NA | TRBJ2-7 | TRBV6-5 | 14 | NA | CASTPNGNSYEQYF | TGTGCCAGCACCCCGAATGGGAACTCCTACGAGCAGTACTTC
NA | TRBJ2-7 | TRBV27 | 12 | NA | CASSRSGREQYF | TGTGCCAGCAGTCGCTCGGGACGAGAGCAGTACTTC
NA | TRBJ1-1 | TRBV10-3 | 15 | NA | CAISESAFSGTGAFF | TGTGCCATCAGTGAGTCGGCGTTCTCAGGGACCGGAGCTTTCTTT
few | TRBJ1-5 | TRBV6-2/TRBV6-3 | 15 | TRBD1 | CASSPWDRVNQPQHF | TGTGCCAGCAGCCCCTGGGACAGGGTAAATCAGCCCCAGCATTTT
few | TRBJ2-1 | TRBV29-1 | 16 | TRBD1 | CSVEPTDRSSYNEQFF | TGCAGCGTTGAACCCACGGACAGGAGCTCCTACAATGAGCAGTTCTTC
few | TRBJ2-7 | TRBV11-1 | 15 | NA | CASSLESPASYEQYF | TGTGCCAGCAGCTTAGAGAGCCCGGCTTCCTACGAGCAGTACTTC
NA | TRBJ1-5 | TRBV20-1 | 13 | NA | CSASGRGGQPQHF | TGCAGTGCTAGTGGCAGGGGTGGTCAGCCCCAGCATTTT
NA | TRBJ2-5 | TRBV6-5 | 15 | NA | CASSVSGSTQETQYF | TGTGCCAGCAGTGTCTCAGGGTCCACGCAAGAGACCCAGTACTTC
NA | TRBJ2-3 | TRBV6-6 | 15 | NA | CASSYGRGQTDTQYF | TGTGCCAGCAGTTACGGGAGGGGGCAGACAGATACGCAGTATTTT
NA | TRBJ2-1 | TRBV6-5 | 16 | TRBD2 | CASSPLAGGGVDEQFF | TGTGCCAGCAGTCCACTAGCGGGAGGAGGAGTTGATGAGCAGTTCTTC
NA | TRBJ2-7 | TRBV6-1 | 15 | NA | CASSDLGTSAYEQYF | TGTGCCAGCAGTGACCTGGGGACATCCGCCTACGAGCAGTACTTC
once | TRBJ1-5 | TRBV20-1 | 14 | NA | CSARVGLVNQPQHF | TGCAGTGCTAGAGTGGGGCTTGTCAATCAGCCCCAGCATTTT
NA | TRBJ2-7 | TRBV28 | 16 | TRBD2 | CASSLNEPGLEDEQYF | TGTGCCAGCAGTTTAAACGAGCCGGGACTAGAGGACGAGCAGTACTTC
NA | TRBJ2-5 | TRBV13 | 14 | TRBD2 | CASSLGVAGGQQYF | TGTGCCAGCAGCTTAGGCGTAGCGGGAGGGCAGCAGTACTTC
NA | TRBJ1-1 | TRBV5-1 | 16 | NA | CASSNPLGGVITEAFF | TGCGCCAGCAGCAACCCTCTAGGGGGGGTGATTACTGAAGCTTTCTTT
once | TRBJ2-7 | TRBV24-1 | 13 | NA | CATFSVSSYEQYF | TGTGCCACCTTCTCGGTAAGCTCCTACGAGCAGTACTTC
few | TRBJ2-5 | TRBV20-1 | 15 | TRBD2 | CSARLAGGPRETQYF | TGCAGTGCTAGGTTAGCGGGAGGGCCTCGAGAGACCCAGTACTTC
NA | TRBJ2-7 | TRBV7-2 | 14 | NA | CASTVAFTYNEQYF | TGTGCCAGCACTGTAGCATTTACCTACAATGAGCAGTACTTC
few | TRBJ2-3 | TRBV7-9 | 13 | NA | CASSLAMGDTQYF | TGTGCCAGCAGCTTAGCGATGGGCGATACGCAGTATTTT
few | TRBJ2-3 | TRBV11-2 | 12 | NA | CASSLEPDTQYF | TGTGCCAGCAGCTTAGAGCCAGATACGCAGTATTTT
NA | TRBJ2-2 | TRBV7-7 | 15 | TRBD1 | CASRSGQGGTGELFF | TGTGCCAGCAGATCCGGACAGGGCGGGACCGGGGAGCTGTTTTTT
once | TRBJ2-7 | TRBV7-9 | 16 | TRBD2 | CASSLYISGSSYEQYF | TGTGCCAGCAGCCTTTATATTAGCGGGAGCTCCTACGAGCAGTACTTC
few | TRBJ2-1 | TRBV27 | 18 | TRBD1 | CASSLRPRRQGSYNEQFF | TGTGCCAGCAGTCTTCGACCCAGACGACAGGGGTCCTACAATGAGCAGTTCTTC
NA | TRBJ2-1 | TRBV27 | 15 | NA | CASQILGGPSNEQFF | TGTGCCAGCCAAATCCTAGGCGGACCCTCCAATGAGCAGTTCTTC
NA | TRBJ2-5 | TRBV27 | 15 | NA | CASSLTRGLGETQYF | TGTGCCAGCAGTTTGACTAGGGGGCTTGGGGAGACCCAGTACTTC
NA | TRBJ2-7 | TRBV11-2 | 18 | TRBD2 | CASSLELTSGSEAYEQYF | TGTGCCAGCAGCTTAGAACTGACTAGCGGGAGTGAGGCCTACGAGCAGTACTTC
few | TRBJ1-2 | TRBV21-1 | 15 | NA | CASSKLIAVAYGYTF | TGTGCCAGCAGCAAATTGATTGCGGTAGCTTATGGCTACACCTTC
few | TRBJ1-4 | TRBV6-2/TRBV6-3 | 15 | NA | CASSNMGVTNEKLFF | TGTGCCAGCAGTAACATGGGGGTCACTAATGAAAAACTGTTTTTT
few | TRBJ1-5 | TRBV27 | 15 | NA | CASSLSAGGDQPQHF | TGTGCCAGCAGTTTATCGGCCGGGGGGGATCAGCCCCAGCATTTT
few | TRBJ2-3 | TRBV6-5 | 15 | TRBD2 | CASSRLAGVTDTQYF | TGTGCCAGCAGCCGCCTAGCGGGAGTAACAGATACGCAGTATTTT
few | TRBJ1-4 | TRBV25-1 | 15 | NA | CASSVRGTTNEKLFF | TGTGCCAGCAGTGTTAGGGGGACCACTAATGAAAAACTGTTTTTT
few | TRBJ2-1 | TRBV4-2 | 19 | TRBD2 | CASSVTAGTSGSSYNEQFF | TGTGCCAGCAGCGTCACCGCCGGGACTAGCGGGAGCTCCTACAATGAGCAGTTCTTC
NA | TRBJ1-5 | TRBV19 | 14 | NA | CASKPGQFNQPQHF | TGTGCCAGTAAACCGGGGCAATTCAATCAGCCCCAGCATTTT
NA | TRBJ1-2 | TRBV4-1 | 15 | NA | CASSQDPSGNYGYTF | TGCGCCAGCAGCCAAGACCCTTCGGGTAACTATGGCTACACCTTC
NA | TRBJ2-1 | TRBV12-3/TRBV12-4 | 14 | NA | CASSPGLGANEQFF | TGTGCCAGCAGTCCCGGGCTAGGGGCCAATGAGCAGTTCTTC
once | TRBJ1-5 | TRBV19 | 15 | NA | CASSIATGSNQPQHF | TGTGCCAGTAGTATAGCTACAGGGTCCAATCAGCCCCAGCATTTT
many | TRBJ2-5 | TRBV4-1 | 12 | NA | CASSHIKETQYF | TGCGCCAGCAGCCATATCAAGGAGACCCAGTACTTC
NA | TRBJ2-7 | TRBV18 | 12 | NA | CASASQTYEQYF | TGTGCCAGCGCATCTCAGACCTACGAGCAGTACTTC
many | TRBJ1-5 | TRBV4-2 | 17 | NA | CASSQGMTVNSNQPQHF | TGTGCCAGCAGCCAGGGTATGACAGTAAATAGCAATCAGCCCCAGCATTTT
NA | TRBJ2-5 | TRBV10-3 | 16 | NA | CAISEPNGRPAGTQYF | TGTGCCATCAGTGAGCCGAACGGACGGCCCGCCGGGACCCAGTACTTC
NA | TRBJ1-6 | TRBV3-1 | 17 | NA | CASSQAPGGAGVAPLHF | TGTGCCAGCAGCCAAGCACCGGGAGGGGCAGGTGTTGCACCCCTCCACTTT
NA | TRBJ1-5 | TRBV6-6 | 12 | NA | CASNQGNQPQHF | TGTGCCAGCAACCAGGGTAATCAGCCCCAGCATTTT
NA | TRBJ2-3 | TRBV10-3 | 15 | NA | CAIQERGLSTDTQYF | TGTGCCATCCAGGAACGGGGCCTTTCCACAGATACGCAGTATTTT
few | TRBJ1-1 | TRBV29-1 | 12 | NA | CSVVRPDAEAFF | TGCAGCGTTGTTCGGCCTGACGCTGAAGCTTTCTTT
NA | TRBJ1-2 | TRBV21-1 | 14 | NA | CATQGRSFNYGYTF | TGTGCCACCCAGGGACGAAGTTTTAACTATGGCTACACCTTC
many | TRBJ2-5 | TRBV13 | 12 | NA | CASSSPQETQYF | TGTGCCAGCAGCAGTCCCCAAGAGACCCAGTACTTC
NA | TRBJ1-1 | TRBV6-6 | 11 | NA | CASSTYRDAFF | TGTGCCAGCAGTACCTACAGGGATGCTTTCTTT
few | TRBJ2-3 | TRBV20-1 | 15 | TRBD2 | CSAKGTSGTTDTQYF | TGCAGTGCTAAAGGGACTAGCGGGACCACAGATACGCAGTATTTT
few | TRBJ2-7 | TRBV6-1 | 15 | NA | CASRRALKSFYEQYF | TGTGCCAGCCGTAGAGCCCTCAAGTCTTTCTACGAGCAGTACTTC
NA | TRBJ2-1 | TRBV12-3/TRBV12-4 | 16 | TRBD2 | CASSLFQRDYYNEQFF | TGTGCCAGCAGTTTATTCCAGCGGGATTACTACAATGAGCAGTTCTTC